This T cell receptor beta chain was observed in a study of cytomegalovirus exposure and HLA in healthy donors. Whole-study results and caveats: Most TCR sequences were seen very rarely across donors, but some public TCRs occurred in many. 87-base-pair reads could not separate some V segments, including TRBV6-2 and TRBV6-3.

This clone turned up a few times. Its target is not known. Healthy people donating bone marrow made up the donors. 60 Vbeta and 13 Jbeta primers were used in PCR. Measured with immunoSEQ multiplex PCR; TCRdb has only the in-frame clones, and not every one. There are roughly 190,000 clones in the sample; approximately 9.5% occur only once, and approximately 1.3% lies in the top ten. V shed 4 bases, J shed 5 bases, and the junction held 7 bases outside the gene matches. CDR3 length: 15 residues. Germline loops: CDR1 MGHRA, CDR2 YSYEKL. The sequence came from a woman aged 25-40 years in good health and CMV-seropositive. Material for sequencing was PBMCs. V gene TRBV4-1 combines with J gene TRBJ1-4, with TRBD1 identical over 7 bases. The CDR3 nucleotides are TGCGCCAGCAGCCGAAGGGACAGTCTAAATGAAAAACTGTTTTTT. This encodes CASSRRDSLNEKLFF.